This T cell receptor (beta chain) appears in the sequencing data of a study of low-dose radiotherapy and immunotherapy resistance in tumors. Study at large: Cohort 1 was treated with 0.5 Gy per fraction at 2-week intervals, amounting to 6.5 Gy overall. Nivolumab was given to patients as a 240 mg flat dose every two weeks, and ipilimumab at 1 mg/kg every six weeks. Both were delivered intravenously.

Specified time point: after trial treatment. Treatment noted: LDRT plus nivolumab, ipilimumab, low-dose cyclophosphamide and aspirin (RACIN trial). Nivolumab, ipilimumab, aspirin, low-dose cyclophosphamide and low-dose radiotherapy were all administered to the donors. As a condition of eligibility, patients had advanced solid tumors lacking tumor-infiltrating lymphocytes. TRAV- and TRBV-specific primers, spanning alpha and beta chains, primed first-strand cDNA. TCR amplification ran approximately 20 PCR cycles using constant-region and V-primer adapter primers. TCRdb reanalysed the reads using MiXCR and keeps one entry per CDR3 protein. The top ten hold roughly 4.3% of the sample, which has 100,000 or so distinct CDR3 sequences, under 25% seen once. Germline CDR1 is SNHLY and CDR2 is FYNNEI. The V end lost 8 bases, the J end lost 7 bases, and 20 bases lay between the germline ends. The CDR3 extends over 14 amino acids.

The material sequenced was PBMCs, taken after low-dose radiotherapy plus immunotherapy. The genes are TRBV2 and TRBJ1-1; D may be TRBD1 (5 bases). This receptor was taken from a male donor with prostate cancer. The chain's CDR3 is CASLSGQGLSEAFF. Written as DNA, the CDR3 is TGTGCCAGCCTATCGGGGCAGGGTCTGAGTGAAGCTTTCTTT.